Presented here are 12 T cell receptor beta chains from one specimen sequenced in a study of blood T cell repertoires in COVID-19 (dated by TCRdb to 2018 to 2021). The method behind the library was the immunoSEQ multiplex PCR assay. Drawn from immuneACCESS, this table holds only the in-frame rearrangements with V and J called that TCRdb kept. Clones are partly lost; checked studies trace under half to an unresolved V gene and leave the rest unexplained. This sample comprises about 50,000 clones, more than 70% of them detected only once. About 8.8% of the sample lies in the top ten. The sample comprised peripheral blood. These receptor sequences come from a man between 50 and 59 years old with active COVID-19.

V and J are TRBV9 and TRBJ2-5; 8 bases line up with TRBD2. The CDR3 length is 15 residues. Germline CDR1 and CDR2: SGDLS and YYNGEE. J gave up 3 bases and V 4 bases, and 8 bases lay outside the gene matches. As DNA, the CDR3 is TGTGCCAGCAGCATAACACCAGCGGGAGAAGAGACCCAGTACTTC. This translates into CASSITPAGEETQYF.

The chain joins TRBV3-1 (or the pseudogene TRBV3-2) to TRBJ1-2; 9 bases match TRBD1. The junction had 4 bases not matched to a gene; V was cut back by 6 bases and J by 5 bases. Germline CDR1 is LGHDT and CDR2 is YNNKEL (reference sequence). This CDR3 has 13 amino acids. CDR3 in DNA: TGTGCCAGCAGTCTCGACAGGGGGTATGGCTACACCTTC. It specifies CASSLDRGYGYTF.

The chain links TRBV10-3 to TRBJ2-3; possible D gene TRBD2, 7 bases. This CDR3 contains 14 residues. Trimming shortened V by 11 bases and J by 0 bases, and 15 bases separated the two germline ends. Germline V CDR1 and CDR2: ENHRY, SYGVKD. CDR3 coding DNA: TGTGCCGTAGGGGGGGGGCCTAGCACAGATACGCAGTATTTT. Translation: CAVGGGPSTDTQYF.

The gene calls are TRBV29-1 and TRBJ2-1; perhaps TRBD1 as D (5 bases). CDR1 and CDR2 from the germline V gene are SQVTM and ANQGSEA. V lost 4 bases to trimming and J lost 4 bases, with 8 bases between them. This CDR3 spans 12 amino acids. In DNA form, the CDR3 reads TGCAGCGTTGGAGACAGATACAATGAGCAGTTCTTC. Translating gives CSVGDRYNEQFF.

The chain combines TRBV19 with TRBJ1-1; tentatively, D is TRBD1 (5 bases). The CDR3 has 17 amino acids. From germline, CDR1 is LNHDA and CDR2 SQIVND (reference sequence). The germline V and J ends were trimmed by 3 bases and 1 base, with 18 bases remaining between them. The DNA of the CDR3 is TGTGCCAGTAGTATGGCCAAGGGCGGGGGTCGGAACACTGAAGCTTTCTTT. Protein sequence: CASSMAKGGGRNTEAFF.

This chain uses TRBV6-6 with TRBJ2-7; 7 nucleotides align to TRBD1. V lost 8 bases, J lost 6 bases, and 7 bases stayed unmatched. CDR1 is MNHNY and CDR2 is SVGAGI in the germline V gene (reference sequence). The CDR3 sequence is 12 residues long. In nucleotides, the CDR3 is TGTGCCAGCGGACAGGCTTTAATCGAGCAGTACTTC. The encoded protein is CASGQALIEQYF.

The chain has TRBV4-3 and TRBJ2-2; no reliable D call. The CDR3 has 17 residues. CDR1 is LGHNA, CDR2 YSLEER, per germline. With 0 bases removed from V and 6 bases from J, the gap between germline ends came to 17 bases. In DNA form, the CDR3 reads TGCGCCAGCAGCCAAGATGGAGTTCCGGAGTTGGCCGGGGAGCTGTTTTTT. This codes for CASSQDGVPELAGELFF.

Of note for this clone: This sample also contains other DNA sequences that code for the same CDR3. The V gene is TRBV5-6, the J gene TRBJ1-2; D not resolved. The V and J ends lost 4 bases and 6 bases respectively, with 10 bases between them. The length of the CDR3 is 12 residues. Looked up from germline, CDR1 is SGHDT and CDR2 is YYEEEE. DNA of the CDR3: TGTGCCAGCAGCCGGCCGAGGGATGGCTACACCTTC. It encodes CASSRPRDGYTF.

V is TRBV7-2 and J is TRBJ1-2, with 9 bases matching TRBD1. Germline V CDR1 and CDR2: SGHTA, FQGNSA. The CDR3 runs 15 residues. J gave up 4 bases and V 4 bases, and 7 bases lay outside the gene matches. Here the CDR3 reads CASSWGQGSFYGYTF. The CDR3 region has the DNA TGTGCCAGCAGCTGGGGACAGGGCAGCTTCTATGGCTACACCTTC.

This rearrangement joins TRBV29-1 to TRBJ1-5; tentatively, D is TRBD1 (5 bases). This CDR3 has 13 residues. The V and J ends lost 6 bases and 0 bases respectively, with 9 bases between them. Germline V gene data show CDR1 as SQVTM and CDR2 as ANQGSEA. CDR3 in amino acids: CSVVTGSNQPQHF. CDR3 coding DNA: TGCAGCGTCGTCACAGGTAGCAATCAGCCCCAGCATTTT.

J is TRBJ2-5 and V is TRBV5-1, with a weak D call TRBD2 (6 bases). Germline loops: CDR1 SGHRS, CDR2 YFSETQ. The CDR3 runs to 13 residues. Trimming stripped 4 bases from V and 4 bases from J, with 11 bases between. The CDR3 DNA reads as TGCGCCAGCAGCCAGAATAGCGGAGAGACCCAGTACTTC. Amino acids: CASSQNSGETQYF.

The CDR3: CASSQVSGLAGGDTQYF. For the CDR3, the DNA is TGTGCCAGCAGCCAGGTTTCGGGACTAGCGGGGGGGGATACGCAGTATTTT. The chain is built from TRBV4-2 and TRBJ2-3; 16 bases agree with TRBD2. The CDR3 has 17 residues. CDR1 and CDR2 (germline): LGHNA, YNFKEQ. Losses at the gene ends were 3 bases for V and 6 bases for J; bases not matched to a gene: 6.